This T cell receptor beta chain derives from a study of cytomegalovirus exposure and HLA in healthy donors. The PCR made use of 60 Vbeta and 13 Jbeta primers. Libraries were prepared by immunoSEQ multiplex PCR; TCRdb keeps only in-frame clonotypes and omits some of them. The sample yields about 170,000 clones, less than 80% seen once. Concerning this clone itself: Antigen: not known.

Donors likely had unrecorded immune exposures despite being nominally healthy when sampled. Study-level findings and limits: Common viral pathogens were later found to be apparently linked to several of the most significant clusters.

The CDR3 covers 12 residues. V was clipped by 6 bases and J by 5 bases, with 10 bases between them. Germline CDR1 KGHSH, CDR2 LQKENI. This chain joins TRBV18 and TRBJ1-1; D is unresolved. The sequenced material came from PBMCs. This clonotype was obtained from a man in his forties in good health and CMV-seronegative. In DNA form, the CDR3 reads TGTGCCAGCTCTACAGTTGGGACTGAAGCTTTCTTT. Protein product: CASSTVGTEAFF.